This entry lists 26 T cell receptor beta chains sequenced from one sample in a study of tissue T cells after allogeneic stem cell transplantation. This table comes from immunoSEQ multiplex PCR, and its TCRdb copy is limited to in-frame clones, with some not included. The table lists about 50,000 clones, roughly four fifths of them singletons. The sample consisted of sorted cells pooled from one or two spleens. These receptors originate from a pool of C57BL/6 mice in good health.

As concerns this clone: Gene names are the mouse ones. The read is 1 residue too short to cover the CDR3 end, so that end is filled in from the germline J gene. The rearrangement joins TRBV16 to TRBJ2-7, with a tentative D call TRBD1 (6 bases). The CDR3 has 13 residues. The V gene lost 1 base and the J gene lost 2 bases, with 6 bases spanning the gap. Per the germline V gene, CDR1 is SGHSA and CDR2 is FRNQAP. CDR3 protein: CASSLGDTYEQYF. The part of the CDR3 DNA that was read is TGTGCAAGCAGCTTAGGGGACACCTATGAACAGTAC.

On this clone itself: The gene names given are mouse names. The read is 1 residue too short to cover the CDR3 end, so that end is filled in from the germline J gene. V and J are TRBV31 and TRBJ1-2; unclear D gene. This CDR3 contains 14 residues. Germline-derived CDR1 and CDR2 are GKSSPN and SITVG. V was shortened by 0 bases and J by 0 bases, with 8 bases between the two germline ends. The CDR3: CAWSLLGSNSDYTF. CDR3 bases read: TGTGCCTGGAGTCTACTGGGTTCAAACTCCGACTACACC.

Worth noting for this clone: The gene names here belong to mouse. The read is 1 residue too short to cover the CDR3 end, so that end is filled in from the germline J gene. V and J are TRBV17 and TRBJ2-5; no clear D. V dropped 3 bases and J dropped 0 bases, with 4 bases sitting between them. The CDR3 runs to 13 residues. Germline CDR1 is MNHDT and CDR2 is YYDKIL. The CDR3 is CASSSSNQDTQYF. The DNA read from the CDR3 is TGTGCTAGCAGTAGCAGTAACCAAGACACCCAGTAC.

The table lists this clone with a count of one. Genes and germline come from the mouse. From the germline J gene comes the end of the CDR3, since the read stops 1 residue before it. The rearrangement links TRBV13-2 to TRBJ1-6, with 7 bases matching TRBD1. TRBJ1-6 qualifies as an ORF whose function is uncertain. The V gene end was trimmed by 2 bases and the J gene end by 7 bases; junction bases not matched to a gene: 0. Per germline, CDR1 NNHNN and CDR2 SYGAGS (reference sequence). This CDR3 contains 13 residues. CDR3 DNA, as far as it was read: TGTGCCAGCGGTGAACAGGGGAATTCGCCCCTCTAC. Translated: CASGEQGNSPLY. In full, the CDR3 reads CASGEQGNSPLYF.

With respect to this clone: Genes and germline come from the mouse. The read stops 1 residue short of the end of the CDR3; the missing end is completed from the germline J gene. The chain recombines TRBV31 with TRBJ2-4; D uncertain. The CDR3 covers 14 residues. Germline loops: CDR1 GKSSPN, CDR2 SITVG. Trimming left V 0 bases short and J 0 bases short, with 7 bases between. The CDR3 DNA, read in part, is TGTGCCTGGAGTCTAGACATTAGTCAAAACACCTTGTAC. This translates into CAWSLDISQNTLY. The full CDR3 is CAWSLDISQNTLYF.

About this clone: The germline and genes are mouse ones. The CDR3 goes on 1 residue after the read ends, and that part is filled in from the germline J gene. This chain connects TRBV13-2 to TRBJ1-2; 7 nucleotides line up with TRBD1. This CDR3 spans 15 amino acids. V was pared by 1 base and J by 0 bases, with 3 bases of the junction left unmatched. Germline values: CDR1 NNHNN, CDR2 SYGAGS (reference sequence). CDR3 in amino acids: CASGDPGGANSDYTF. The covered CDR3 bases are TGTGCCAGCGGTGATCCAGGGGGTGCAAACTCCGACTACACC.

This clone was seen more than once but under ten times. The gene names here belong to mouse. Sequencing ends 1 residue short of the CDR3 end; the germline J gene provides the rest. The chain is built from TRBV19 and TRBJ2-1; tentative D call: TRBD1 (7 bases). This CDR3 has 13 residues. Trimming removed 7 bases from V and 2 bases from J, with 10 bases in between. Germline V gene data show CDR1 as FNHDT and CDR2 as SITEND (reference sequence). CDR3 region: CASARGDYAEQFF. Incomplete CDR3 DNA: TGTGCCAGCGCCAGGGGGGACTATGCTGAGCAGTTC.

A remark on this clone: The gene names here belong to mouse. Coverage ceases 1 residue before the CDR3 finishes, and the germline J gene fills in the end. This rearrangement joins TRBV2 to TRBJ2-5; D possibly corresponds to TRBD2 (6 bases). CDR1 is LGHNA, CDR2 YSYQKL, per germline. Between the trimmed V and J ends, which lost 0 bases and 6 bases, there was a span of 13 bases. The CDR3 spans 15 residues. The covered CDR3 bases are TGTGCCAGCAGCCAAGATTGGGGGTCACCGGACACCCAGTAC. Protein sequence: CASSQDWGSPDTQY. The complete CDR3 sequence is CASSQDWGSPDTQYF.

This clone was observed a handful of times. Gene names refer to mouse genes. From the germline J gene comes the end of the CDR3, since the read stops 1 residue before it. The V call is TRBV13-3, the J call TRBJ1-3; 10 positions match TRBD1. The CDR3 consists of 14 residues. The ends lost 5 bases at V and 3 bases at J; junction bases unmatched: 2. CDR1 and CDR2 from the germline V gene are NNHDY and SYVADS. CDR3: CASSDRGLGNTLYF. The CDR3 bases that were read are TGTGCCAGCAGCGACAGGGGGCTTGGAAATACGCTCTAT.

A remark on this clone: Mouse gene names apply. The CDR3 end is not reached by the read, which stops 1 residue before it; the germline J gene fills it in. V usage is TRBV2 and J usage is TRBJ1-4; no clear D. V was cut by 0 bases and J by 0 bases, with 11 bases left in between. This CDR3 is built from 17 residues. CDR1 is LGHNA, CDR2 YSYQKL, per germline. The CDR3: CASSQEGRPLSNERLFF. CDR3 DNA, as far as it was read: TGTGCCAGCAGCCAAGAAGGCAGGCCCCTTTCCAACGAAAGATTATTT. The variable domain in full, completed from reference TRBV2 and TRBJ1-4, reads DPKIIQKPKYLVAVTGSEKILICEQYLGHNAMYWYRQSAKKPLEFMFSYSYQKLMDNQTASSRFQPQSSKKNHLDLQITALKPDDSATYFCASSQEGRPLSNERLFFGHGTKLSVL.

As for this clone: Gene names denote mouse genes. The read ends 1 residue shy of where the CDR3 ends; the end is completed using the germline J gene. This chain uses TRBV12-1 with TRBJ2-4; TRBD2 agrees at 7 bases. V lost 0 bases to trimming and J lost 0 bases; unmatched junction nucleotides: 2. The CDR3 spans 15 residues. Germline assignment: CDR1 SGHSN and CDR2 HYEKVE. The covered CDR3 bases are TGTGCCAGCTCTCTCGGCTGGGGGAGTCAAAACACCTTGTAC. It translates to CASSLGWGSQNTLY. The whole CDR3 is CASSLGWGSQNTLYF.

This clone appeared a single time. Gene and germline names: mouse. Read sequence stops 1 residue before the CDR3 end, and the germline J gene provides the missing end. The V call is TRBV5, the J call TRBJ1-5, with D tentatively TRBD1 (6 bases). This CDR3 is built from 13 residues. Germline assignment: CDR1 LGHNA and CDR2 YNLKQL (reference sequence). The V end was cut by 0 bases, the J end by 7 bases, with 7 bases between. The CDR3 loop is CASSQEGTQAPLF. The sequenced CDR3 bases are TGTGCCAGCAGCCAAGAAGGGACACAGGCTCCGCTT.

A note on this clone: Gene names follow the mouse nomenclature. The CDR3 is cut off 1 residue early in the read; its end comes from the germline J gene. The V call is TRBV20, the J call TRBJ1-3, with D tentatively TRBD1 (6 bases). V was cut by 1 base and J by 3 bases, with 10 bases left in between. The CDR3 contains 14 residues. In germline, CDR1 is GFQATS, CDR2 STVNSAI. CDR3 residues: CGARVGGGGNTLYF. The DNA read from the CDR3 is TGTGGTGCTAGGGTCGGGGGCGGTGGAAATACGCTCTAT.

Regarding this clone: Gene names and germline match the mouse. The read gets to within 1 residue of the CDR3 end, and the germline J gene fills in the rest. The chain couples TRBV5 to TRBJ2-7; D is possibly TRBD2 (6 bases). CDR1 and CDR2 from the germline V gene are LGHNA and YNLKQL (reference sequence). V gave up 4 bases and J gave up 3 bases, with 10 bases separating them. The CDR3 covers 13 residues. The CDR3 region is CASSPGTFYEQYF. The part of the CDR3 DNA that was read is TGTGCCAGCAGCCCCGGGACTTTCTATGAACAGTAC.

Notes on this clone: Any gene name here is a mouse gene name. The read ends 1 residue early relative to the CDR3; the germline J gene fills the gap. This sequence joins TRBV2 and TRBJ2-1; possible D gene TRBD1, 6 bases. Germline-derived CDR1 and CDR2 are LGHNA and YSYQKL. This CDR3 region has 14 residues. V was clipped by 2 bases and J by 4 bases, with 9 bases between them. The chain's CDR3 is CASSQPDSYAEQFF. CDR3 DNA (partial): TGTGCCAGCAGCCAACCGGACAGTTATGCTGAGCAGTTC.

In the case of this clone: Gene names and germline refer to mouse. The DNA read from the CDR3 is TGTGCCAGCGGTGATAGGCAGGGGGGGAACACCTTGTAC. This gives the protein CASGDRQGGNTLY. The whole CDR3 protein reads CASGDRQGGNTLYF. The chain couples TRBV13-2 to TRBJ2-4; the D gene could be TRBD1 or TRBD2 (7 bases each). The read stops 1 residue short of the end of the CDR3; the missing end is completed from the germline J gene. The CDR3 sequence is 14 residues long. Per germline, CDR1 NNHNN and CDR2 SYGAGS (reference sequence). V was pared by 1 base and J by 6 bases, with 12 bases between.

This clone was seen once. The gene names here belong to mouse. The CDR3 end is not reached by the read, which stops 1 residue before it; the germline J gene fills it in. The rearrangement links TRBV29 to TRBJ2-2; D is uncertain. Germline CDR1 reads MSHET; CDR2 reads SYDVDS. Trimming took 2 bases from V and 2 from J, leaving 6 bases between them. The CDR3 is 14 amino acids. Partial CDR3 DNA: TGTGCTAGCAGTTTAAGGCAGAACACCGGGCAGCTCTAC. It encodes CASSLRQNTGQLY. The CDR3 reads in full as CASSLRQNTGQLYF. The full variable domain, with the rest looked up from reference TRBV29 and TRBJ2-2, is DMKVTQMPRYLIKRMGENVLLECGQDMSHETMYWYRQDPGLGLQLIYISYDVDSNSEGDIPKGYRVSRKKREHFSLILDSAKTNQTSVYFCASSLRQNTGQLYFGEGSKLTVL.

About this clone: Gene names are the mouse ones. The observed sequence ends 1 residue before the CDR3 terminus, with the missing tail filled in from the germline J gene. The V call is TRBV1, the J call TRBJ2-1; TRBD2 agrees at 7 bases. Germline assignment: CDR1 NSQYPW and CDR2 LRSPGD (reference sequence). The CDR3 contains 16 residues. V lost 0 bases to trimming and J lost 0 bases; unmatched junction nucleotides: 2. The CDR3 DNA, read in part, is TGCACCTGCAGTGCAGATCTGGGGGTTAACTATGCTGAGCAGTTC. Encoded protein: CTCSADLGVNYAEQF. The whole CDR3 sequence is CTCSADLGVNYAEQFF.

As concerns this clone: Mouse gene names and germline throughout. The sequence runs out 1 residue before the end of the CDR3; the remainder is reconstructed from the germline J gene. The rearrangement uses TRBV13-2 and TRBJ1-4, with unresolved D. Per germline, CDR1 NNHNN and CDR2 SYGAGS (reference sequence). The CDR3 runs 16 residues. V was pared by 0 bases and J by 0 bases, with 9 bases between. CDR3 bases read: TGTGCCAGCGGTGATGCGTCAATCATTTCCAACGAAAGATTATTT. This translates into CASGDASIISNERLF. The whole CDR3 protein reads CASGDASIISNERLFF.

In this sample, this clone turned up once. Gene names follow the mouse nomenclature. The read ends 1 residue early relative to the CDR3; the germline J gene fills the gap. In the same sample, other DNA sequences code for this CDR3. The chain combines TRBV13-2 with TRBJ2-7; 9 bases line up with TRBD2. The J segment lost 7 bases and the V segment lost 0 bases, leaving 2 bases of the junction unmatched. This CDR3 comprises 13 residues. The germline V gene has CDR1 NNHNN and CDR2 SYGAGS (reference sequence). The sequenced CDR3 bases are TGTGCCAGCGGTGATGCTGGGGGGGAGGAACAGTAC. Its protein product is CASGDAGGEEQY. The entire CDR3 protein reads CASGDAGGEEQYF.

This clone was picked up one time. Germline and genes: mouse. The sequenced part of the CDR3 DNA is TGTGCAAGCAGCTTGGTTCAGGCAAACACAGAAGTCTTC. The encoded protein is CASSLVQANTEVF. The full CDR3 reads CASSLVQANTEVFF. V is TRBV16 and J is TRBJ1-1; D is undetermined. The CDR3 end is not reached by the read, which stops 1 residue before it; the germline J gene fills it in. This CDR3 comprises 14 residues. The V end lost 3 bases, the J end lost 0 bases, and 8 bases lay between the germline ends. The germline gives CDR1 SGHSA, CDR2 FRNQAP.

This clone was seen a few times. Mouse names are used for the genes. The read finishes 1 residue shy of the CDR3 end, and the germline J gene is used to complete it. V is TRBV26 and J is TRBJ2-7; D assignment may be TRBD1 or TRBD2 (5 bases each). Germline V lookup: CDR1 KGHPV, CDR2 FQNQEV (reference sequence). The CDR3 extends over 14 amino acids. V was cut by 1 base and J by 0 bases, with 7 bases left in between. The CDR3 bases that were read are TGTGCCAGCAGTCTGTGGGGGAGCTCCTATGAACAGTAC. This gives the protein CASSLWGSSYEQY. The entire CDR3 protein is CASSLWGSSYEQYF.

About this clone: The gene names here belong to mouse. The read stops 1 residue short of the end of the CDR3; the missing end is completed from the germline J gene. The J gene is TRBJ2-3, the V gene TRBV13-2; the D is unclear. The CDR3 consists of 14 residues. Trimming cost V 2 bases and J 0 bases, with 7 bases left between them. Germline V gene sequence: CDR1 NNHNN, CDR2 SYGAGS (reference sequence). The CDR3 here is CASGEITSAETLYF. The sequenced CDR3 bases are TGTGCCAGCGGTGAGATAACTAGTGCAGAAACGCTGTAT.

This clone was found a few times. Gene and germline names: mouse. The read terminates 1 residue before the CDR3 end, so the remaining end is supplied by the germline J gene. The chain has TRBV1 and TRBJ2-1, with D tentatively TRBD1 or TRBD2 (5 bases each). V was shortened by 1 base and J by 0 bases, with 7 bases between the two germline ends. Germline CDR1 NSQYPW, CDR2 LRSPGD (reference sequence). This CDR3 spans 15 amino acids. The covered CDR3 bases are TGCACCTGCAGTGCAGCGGGGGATAACTATGCTGAGCAGTTC. Amino acid sequence: CTCSAAGDNYAEQF. The entire CDR3 reads CTCSAAGDNYAEQFF.

Note on this clone: The genes are named according to mouse. The CDR3 DNA, read in part, is TGTGCCAGCAGTTTACCGGGGGGGTATGAACAGTAC. This encodes CASSLPGGYEQY. Given in full, the CDR3 is CASSLPGGYEQYF. The J gene is TRBJ2-7, the V gene TRBV14; 7 bases are shared with TRBD2. Sequencing ends 1 residue short of the CDR3 end; the germline J gene provides the rest. CDR1 SGHDT and CDR2 FRDEAV come from the germline V gene. With V trimmed by 2 bases and J by 4 bases, 3 bases remained unmatched. The CDR3 totals 13 residues.

On this clone itself: Gene names are mouse gene names. CDR3 sequence: CASGDRLGGINQDTQYF. Partial CDR3 DNA: TGTGCCAGCGGTGATCGACTGGGGGGGATTAACCAAGACACCCAGTAC. The V call is TRBV13-2, the J call TRBJ2-5; TRBD2 aligns across 11 bases. The read gets to within 1 residue of the CDR3 end, and the germline J gene fills in the rest. Per the germline V gene, CDR1 is NNHNN and CDR2 is SYGAGS (reference sequence). V dropped 1 base and J dropped 0; count of bases not matched to a gene: 4. The CDR3 is 17 residues long.